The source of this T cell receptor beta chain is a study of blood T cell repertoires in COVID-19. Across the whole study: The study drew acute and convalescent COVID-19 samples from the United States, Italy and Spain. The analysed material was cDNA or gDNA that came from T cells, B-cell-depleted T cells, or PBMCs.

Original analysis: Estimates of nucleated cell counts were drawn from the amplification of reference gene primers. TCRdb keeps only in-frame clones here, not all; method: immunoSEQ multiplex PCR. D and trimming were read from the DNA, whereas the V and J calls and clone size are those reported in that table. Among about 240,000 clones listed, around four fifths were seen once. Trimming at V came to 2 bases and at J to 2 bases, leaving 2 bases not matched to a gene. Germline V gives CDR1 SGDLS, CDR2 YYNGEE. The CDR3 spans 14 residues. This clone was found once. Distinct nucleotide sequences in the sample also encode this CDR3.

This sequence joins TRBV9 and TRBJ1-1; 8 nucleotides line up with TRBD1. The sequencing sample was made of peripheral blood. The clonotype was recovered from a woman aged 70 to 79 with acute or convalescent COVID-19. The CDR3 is CASSVGQGNTEAFF. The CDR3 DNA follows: TGTGCCAGCAGCGTTGGACAGGGTAACACTGAAGCTTTCTTT.